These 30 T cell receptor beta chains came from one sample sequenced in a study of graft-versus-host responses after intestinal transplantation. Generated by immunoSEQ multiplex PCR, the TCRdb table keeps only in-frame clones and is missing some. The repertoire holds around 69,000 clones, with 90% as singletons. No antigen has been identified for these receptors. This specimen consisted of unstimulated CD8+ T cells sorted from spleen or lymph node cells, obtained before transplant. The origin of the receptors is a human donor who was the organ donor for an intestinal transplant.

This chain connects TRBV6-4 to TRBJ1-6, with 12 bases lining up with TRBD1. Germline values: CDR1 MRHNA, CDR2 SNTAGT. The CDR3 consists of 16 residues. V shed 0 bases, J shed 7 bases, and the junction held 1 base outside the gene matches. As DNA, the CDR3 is TGTGCCAGCAGTGACTCGGGACAGGGGGCCAATTCACCCCTCCACTTT. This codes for CASSDSGQGANSPLHF.

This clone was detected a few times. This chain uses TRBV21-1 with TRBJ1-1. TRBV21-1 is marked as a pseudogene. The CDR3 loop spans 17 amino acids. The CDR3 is CASSKGGGDNGGTEAFF. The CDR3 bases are TGTGCCAGCAGCAAAGGAGGAGGTGATAACGGTGGCACTGAAGCTTTCTTT.

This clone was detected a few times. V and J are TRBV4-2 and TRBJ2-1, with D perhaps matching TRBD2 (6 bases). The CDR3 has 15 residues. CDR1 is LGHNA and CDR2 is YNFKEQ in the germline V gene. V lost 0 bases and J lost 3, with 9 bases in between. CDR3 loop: CASSQDPGDYNEQFF. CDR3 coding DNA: TGTGCCAGCAGCCAAGATCCGGGGGACTACAATGAGCAGTTCTTC.

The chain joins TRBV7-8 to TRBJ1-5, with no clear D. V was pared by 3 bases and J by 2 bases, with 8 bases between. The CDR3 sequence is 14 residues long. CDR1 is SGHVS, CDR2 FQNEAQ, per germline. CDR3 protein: CASSLAPGNQPQHF. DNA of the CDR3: TGTGCCAGCAGCTTGGCCCCTGGCAATCAGCCCCAGCATTTT.

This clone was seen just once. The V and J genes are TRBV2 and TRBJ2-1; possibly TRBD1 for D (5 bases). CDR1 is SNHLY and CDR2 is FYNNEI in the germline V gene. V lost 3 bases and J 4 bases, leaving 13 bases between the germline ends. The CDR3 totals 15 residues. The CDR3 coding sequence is TGTGCCAGCAGTGAGGTCGCAGGGATATACAATGAGCAGTTCTTC. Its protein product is CASSEVAGIYNEQFF.

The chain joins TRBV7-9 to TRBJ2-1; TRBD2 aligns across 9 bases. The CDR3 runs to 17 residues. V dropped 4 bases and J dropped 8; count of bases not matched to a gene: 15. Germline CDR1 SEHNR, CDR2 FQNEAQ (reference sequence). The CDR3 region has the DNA TGTGCCAGCAGCTCCCTAGGAGGCGGGGGGGCCGATCATGAGCAGTTCTTC. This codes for CASSSLGGGGADHEQFF.

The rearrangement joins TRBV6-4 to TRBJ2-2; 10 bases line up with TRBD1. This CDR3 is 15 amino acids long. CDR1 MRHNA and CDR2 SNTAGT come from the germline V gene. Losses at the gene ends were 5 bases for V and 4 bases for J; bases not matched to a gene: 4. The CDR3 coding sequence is TGTGCCAGCAGTAGACAGGGGGCAGCCACCGGGGAGCTGTTTTTT. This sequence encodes CASSRQGAATGELFF.

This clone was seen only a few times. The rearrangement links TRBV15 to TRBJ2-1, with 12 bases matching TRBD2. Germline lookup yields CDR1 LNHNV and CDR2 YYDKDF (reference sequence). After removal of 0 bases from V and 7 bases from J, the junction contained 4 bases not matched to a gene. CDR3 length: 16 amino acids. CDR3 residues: CATSRETSGGVNEQFF. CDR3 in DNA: TGTGCCACCAGCAGAGAGACTAGCGGGGGAGTTAATGAGCAGTTCTTC.

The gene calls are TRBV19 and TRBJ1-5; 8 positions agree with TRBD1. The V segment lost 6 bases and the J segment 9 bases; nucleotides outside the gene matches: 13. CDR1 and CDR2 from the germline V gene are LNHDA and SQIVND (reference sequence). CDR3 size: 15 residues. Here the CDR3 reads CASSETDRGNLPQHF. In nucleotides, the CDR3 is TGTGCCAGTAGCGAAACTGACAGGGGAAACTTGCCCCAGCATTTT.

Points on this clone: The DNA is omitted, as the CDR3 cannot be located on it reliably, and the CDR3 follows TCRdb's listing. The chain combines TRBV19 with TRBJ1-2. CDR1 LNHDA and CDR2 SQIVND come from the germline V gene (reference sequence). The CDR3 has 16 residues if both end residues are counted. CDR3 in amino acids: CASSILTFGGGDGYTF.

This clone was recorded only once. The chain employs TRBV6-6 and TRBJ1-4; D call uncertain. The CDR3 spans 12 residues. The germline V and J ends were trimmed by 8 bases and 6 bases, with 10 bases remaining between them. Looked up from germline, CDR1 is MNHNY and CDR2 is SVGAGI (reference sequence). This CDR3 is CASDQGDEKLFF. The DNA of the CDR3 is TGTGCCAGCGACCAAGGAGATGAAAAACTGTTTTTT.

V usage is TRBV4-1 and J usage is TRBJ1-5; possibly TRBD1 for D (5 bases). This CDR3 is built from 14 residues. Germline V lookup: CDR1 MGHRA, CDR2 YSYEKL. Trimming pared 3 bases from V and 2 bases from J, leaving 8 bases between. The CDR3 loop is CASSHREGNQPQHF. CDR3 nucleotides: TGCGCCAGCAGCCACAGGGAGGGCAATCAGCCCCAGCATTTT.

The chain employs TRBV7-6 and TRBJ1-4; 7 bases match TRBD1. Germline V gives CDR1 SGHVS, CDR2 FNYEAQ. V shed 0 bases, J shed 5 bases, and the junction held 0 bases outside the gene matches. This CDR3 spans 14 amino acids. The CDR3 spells CASSLARGNEKLFF. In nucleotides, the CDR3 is TGTGCCAGCAGCTTAGCCAGGGGGAATGAAAAACTGTTTTTT.

The CDR3 DNA reads as TGCGCCAGCAGCCACTATCTCGAACAGGGGGCCCACACTGAAGCTTTCTTT. It is translated as CASSHYLEQGAHTEAFF. The gene calls are TRBV4-3 and TRBJ1-1, with 9 bases aligning to TRBD1. Trimming took 3 bases from V and 3 from J; bases not matched to a gene: 11. The germline V gene has CDR1 LGHNA and CDR2 YSLEER. The CDR3 has 17 amino acids.

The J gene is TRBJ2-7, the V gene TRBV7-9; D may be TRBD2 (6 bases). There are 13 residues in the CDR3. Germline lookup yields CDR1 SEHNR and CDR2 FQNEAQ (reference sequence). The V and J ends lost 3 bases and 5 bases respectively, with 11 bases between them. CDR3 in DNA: TGTGCCAGCAGCTTCTGGGACTCGGACGAGCAGTACGTC. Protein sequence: CASSFWDSDEQYV.

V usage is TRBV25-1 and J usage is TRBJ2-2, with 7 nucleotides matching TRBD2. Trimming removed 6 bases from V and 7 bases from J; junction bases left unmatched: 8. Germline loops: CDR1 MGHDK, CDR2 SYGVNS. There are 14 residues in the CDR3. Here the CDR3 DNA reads TGTGCCAGCAGCCGCCCGGGGGACTACGGGGAGCTGTTTTTT. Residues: CASSRPGDYGELFF.

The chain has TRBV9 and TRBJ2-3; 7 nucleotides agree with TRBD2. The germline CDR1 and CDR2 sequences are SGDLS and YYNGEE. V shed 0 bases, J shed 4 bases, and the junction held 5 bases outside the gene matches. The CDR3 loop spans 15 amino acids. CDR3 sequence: CASSVGSGEADTQYF. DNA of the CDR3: TGTGCCAGCAGCGTAGGAAGCGGGGAAGCAGATACGCAGTATTTT.

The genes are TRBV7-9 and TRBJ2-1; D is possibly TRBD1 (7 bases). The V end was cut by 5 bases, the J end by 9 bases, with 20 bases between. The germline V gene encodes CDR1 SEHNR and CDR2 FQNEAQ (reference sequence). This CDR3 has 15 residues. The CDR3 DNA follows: TGTGCCAGCAGCCCAGGGGGGTCCAGGGTTGGTGAGCAGTTCTTC. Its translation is CASSPGGSRVGEQFF.

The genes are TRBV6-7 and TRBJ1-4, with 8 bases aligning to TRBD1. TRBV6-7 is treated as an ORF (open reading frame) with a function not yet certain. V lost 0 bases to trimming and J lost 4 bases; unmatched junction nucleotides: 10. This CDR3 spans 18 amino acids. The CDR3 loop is CASSYSQSRDRYNEKLFF. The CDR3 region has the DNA TGTGCCAGCAGTTACTCTCAATCCCGGGACAGGTATAATGAAAAACTGTTTTTT.

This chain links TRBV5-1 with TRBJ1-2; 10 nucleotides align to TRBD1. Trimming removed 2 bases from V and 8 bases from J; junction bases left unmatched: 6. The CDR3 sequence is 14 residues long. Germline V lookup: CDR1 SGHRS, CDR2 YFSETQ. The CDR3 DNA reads TGCGCCAGCAGCTTCTCCGGGACAGGGGAAGGCTACACCTTC. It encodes CASSFSGTGEGYTF.

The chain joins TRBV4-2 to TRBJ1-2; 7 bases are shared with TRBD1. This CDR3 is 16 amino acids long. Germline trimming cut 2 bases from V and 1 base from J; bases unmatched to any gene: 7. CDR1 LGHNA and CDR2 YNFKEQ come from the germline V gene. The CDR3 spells CASSQSPTGINYGYTF. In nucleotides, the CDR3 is TGTGCCAGCAGCCAATCCCCGACAGGGATTAACTATGGCTACACCTTC.

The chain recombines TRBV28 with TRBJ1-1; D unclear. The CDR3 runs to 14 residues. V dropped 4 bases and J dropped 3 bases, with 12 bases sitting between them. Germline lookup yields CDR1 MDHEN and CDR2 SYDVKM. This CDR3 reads CASSWRRRDTEAFF. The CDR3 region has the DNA TGTGCCAGCAGTTGGCGCAGGCGGGACACTGAAGCTTTCTTT.

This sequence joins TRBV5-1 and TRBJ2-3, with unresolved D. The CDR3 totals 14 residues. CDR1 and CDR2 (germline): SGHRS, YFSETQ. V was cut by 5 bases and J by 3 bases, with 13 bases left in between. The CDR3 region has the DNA TGCGCCAGCAGTAGCCGACCTGGGACAGATACGCAGTATTTT. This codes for CASSSRPGTDTQYF.

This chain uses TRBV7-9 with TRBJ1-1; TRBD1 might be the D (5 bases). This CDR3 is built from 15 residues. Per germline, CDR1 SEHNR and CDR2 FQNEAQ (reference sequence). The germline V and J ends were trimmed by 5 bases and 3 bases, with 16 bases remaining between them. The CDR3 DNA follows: TGTGCCAGCAGCATGACGGCCAGGGAGGACACTGAAGCTTTCTTT. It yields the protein CASSMTAREDTEAFF.

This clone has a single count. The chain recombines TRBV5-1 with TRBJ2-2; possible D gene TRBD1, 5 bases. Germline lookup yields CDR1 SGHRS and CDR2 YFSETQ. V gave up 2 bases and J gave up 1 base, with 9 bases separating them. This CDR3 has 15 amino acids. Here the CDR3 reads CASSFNRGNTGELFF. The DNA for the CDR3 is TGCGCCAGCAGCTTCAATAGGGGGAACACCGGGGAGCTGTTTTTT.

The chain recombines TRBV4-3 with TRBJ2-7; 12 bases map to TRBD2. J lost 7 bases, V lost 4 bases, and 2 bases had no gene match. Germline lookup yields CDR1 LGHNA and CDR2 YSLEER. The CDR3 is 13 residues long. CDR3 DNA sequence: TGCGCCAGCAGCCTCGGACTAGCGGGGGAGCAGTACGTC. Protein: CASSLGLAGEQYV.

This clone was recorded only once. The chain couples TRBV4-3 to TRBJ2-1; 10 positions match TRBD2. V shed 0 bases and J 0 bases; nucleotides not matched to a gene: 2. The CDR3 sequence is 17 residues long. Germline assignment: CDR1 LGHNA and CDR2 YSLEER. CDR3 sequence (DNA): TGCGCCAGCAGCCAAGATGGGACTAGCGACTCCTACAATGAGCAGTTCTTC. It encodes CASSQDGTSDSYNEQFF.

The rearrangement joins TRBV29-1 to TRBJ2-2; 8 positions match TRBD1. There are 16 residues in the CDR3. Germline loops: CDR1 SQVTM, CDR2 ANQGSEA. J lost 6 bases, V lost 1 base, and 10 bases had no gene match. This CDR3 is CSVEGLQGERPGELFF. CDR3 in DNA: TGCAGCGTTGAAGGGTTACAGGGGGAACGACCCGGGGAGCTGTTTTTT.

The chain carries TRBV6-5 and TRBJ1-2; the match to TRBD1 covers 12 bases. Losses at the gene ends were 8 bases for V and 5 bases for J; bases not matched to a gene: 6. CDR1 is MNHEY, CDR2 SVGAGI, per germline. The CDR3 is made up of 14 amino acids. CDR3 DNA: TGTGCCAGCCGGGGACAGGGGGCGCGGTATGGCTACACCTTC. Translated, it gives CASRGQGARYGYTF.

The CDR3 nucleotides read TGTGCCAGCAGCTATACAGGGGGCCTGAGTGAGCAGTTCTTC. Its translation: CASSYTGGLSEQFF. This chain uses TRBV7-6 with TRBJ2-1; 9 bases are a match to TRBD1. The CDR3 sequence is 14 residues long. The V gene's germline CDR1 is SGHVS and CDR2 FNYEAQ. J gave up 9 bases and V 4 bases, and 7 bases lay outside the gene matches. Based on the CDR3 plus reference TRBV7-6 and TRBJ2-1, the full variable domain is GAGVSQSPRYKVTKRGQDVALRCDPISGHVSLYWYRQALGQGPEFLTYFNYEAQQDKSGLPNDRFSAERPEGSISTLTIQRTEQRDSAMYRCASSYTGGLSEQFFGPGTRLTVL.